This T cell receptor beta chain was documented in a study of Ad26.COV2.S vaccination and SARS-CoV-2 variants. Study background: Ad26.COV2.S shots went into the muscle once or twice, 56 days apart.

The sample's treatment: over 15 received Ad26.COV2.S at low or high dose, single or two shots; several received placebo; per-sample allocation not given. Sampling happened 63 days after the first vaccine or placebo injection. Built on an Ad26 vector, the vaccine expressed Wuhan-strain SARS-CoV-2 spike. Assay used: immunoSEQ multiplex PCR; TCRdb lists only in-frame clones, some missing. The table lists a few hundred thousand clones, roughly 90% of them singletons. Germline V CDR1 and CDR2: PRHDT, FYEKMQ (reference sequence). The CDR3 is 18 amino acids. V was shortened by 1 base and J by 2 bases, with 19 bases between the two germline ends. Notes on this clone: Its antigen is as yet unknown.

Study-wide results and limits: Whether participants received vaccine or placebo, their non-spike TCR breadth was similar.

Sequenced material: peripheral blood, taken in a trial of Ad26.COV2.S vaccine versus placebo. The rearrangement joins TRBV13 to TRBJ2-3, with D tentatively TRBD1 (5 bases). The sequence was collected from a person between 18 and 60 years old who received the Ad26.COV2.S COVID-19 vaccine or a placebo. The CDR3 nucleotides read TGTGCCAGCAGCTTAGACAGGATCGAGAACTATTACACAGATACGCAGTATTTT. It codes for CASSLDRIENYYTDTQYF.